This TCR beta chain originates from a study of shared clonotypes between healthy human individuals. Study results and limitations: A handful of donors shared about 4.5% of their naive CD4 clonotypes.

Of note for this clone: Antigen specificity is unknown.

Here immunoSEQ multiplex PCR was the method, and the copy in TCRdb shows in-frame clones only, minus some. This sample carries some 700,000 clones, roughly 88% of them seen once, and the ten largest clones take 34%. Trimming pared 6 bases from V and 2 bases from J, leaving 18 bases between. CDR3 length: 16 residues. CDR1 and CDR2 (germline): PRHDT, FYEKMQ (reference sequence). The receptor comes from a man younger than 30 in good health. Some clones in this sample may be carry-over from other donors' samples. V usage is TRBV13 and J usage is TRBJ2-3, with a possible D match to TRBD1 (5 bases). Sequencing was performed on memory CD8+ T cells from PBMCs. Subset of the sample: CD45RO+ cells pooled with CCR7-negative TemRA cells. The DNA of the CDR3 is TGTGCCAGCAGTCCCCCCGACAGCCGCCCCACAGATACGCAGTATTTT. Its protein is CASSPPDSRPTDTQYF.